Shown below are 21 T cell receptor beta chains from a single sample sequenced in a study of regulatory T cells in long-lasting Graves disease. Arm-PCR of CDR3 regions and iRepertoire HTBI primers were the basis on which TCR beta libraries were built. TCRdb ran MiXCR on the multiplex PCR reads and lists one entry per CDR3 protein. The data show around 400,000 distinct CDR3 sequences, with around 16% seen just once and roughly 20% held by the top ten. Regarding time point: newly diagnosed GD, antithyroid drugs for less than 3 months. Isolated PBMC RNA provided the starting material for the TCR library. The specimen was peripheral blood mononuclear cells (PBMCs), collected at new diagnosis, from a patient treated with antithyroid drugs. These receptors were taken from a female donor with Graves disease.

This clonotype was seen repeatedly, ten times or more. This rearrangement joins TRBV12-3 or TRBV12-4 to TRBJ1-5, with D unresolved. Trimming left V 1 base short and J 7 bases short, with 14 bases between. CDR3 length: 15 residues. The CDR3 DNA reads TGTGCCAGCAGTTTAGTTCAAGGGATGGGGCAGCCCCAGCATTTT. It is translated as CASSLVQGMGQPQHF.

The gene calls are TRBV3-1 and TRBJ2-7; the D is unclear. This CDR3 has 16 residues. Per the germline V gene, CDR1 is LGHDT and CDR2 is YNNKEL (reference sequence). Trimming left V 3 bases short and J 2 bases short, with 17 bases between. CDR3 residues: CASSHPATSLPYEQYF. The CDR3 nucleotides read TGTGCCAGCAGCCACCCGGCAACTTCCTTACCCTACGAGCAGTACTTC.

This clonotype was counted a few times. The CDR3 is CASTPLAYYGYTF. CDR3 bases: TGTGCCAGCACCCCCTTGGCGTATTATGGCTACACCTTC. This chain links TRBV28 with TRBJ1-2, with D uncertain. Trimming cost V 7 bases and J 5 bases, with 14 bases left between them. Looked up from germline, CDR1 is MDHEN and CDR2 is SYDVKM. The CDR3 has 13 residues.

This clonotype has a handful of counts. The chain has TRBV19 and TRBJ2-1, with 10 bases fitting TRBD1. This CDR3 has 15 amino acids. Germline CDR1 reads LNHDA; CDR2 reads SQIVND (reference sequence). Trimming cost V 3 bases and J 8 bases; bases outside gene matches: 7. CDR3 DNA sequence: TGTGCCAGTAGTATCGGGACAGGGGAATCCGATGAGCAGTTCTTC. Translated, it gives CASSIGTGESDEQFF.

This clonotype has ten or more counts. This chain links TRBV10-3 with TRBJ2-3, with D perhaps given as TRBD1 or TRBD2 (5 bases each). V shed 6 bases and J shed 0 bases, with 16 bases lying between them. CDR3 size: 16 residues. The germline gives CDR1 ENHRY, CDR2 SYGVKD. The CDR3 DNA follows: TGTGCCATCAGGCATTTTGGGGGTACTAGCACAGATACGCAGTATTTT. Protein product: CAIRHFGGTSTDTQYF.

This clonotype showed up many times. The V gene is TRBV7-9, the J gene TRBJ1-1; D unresolved. The germline V gene encodes CDR1 SEHNR and CDR2 FQNEAQ (reference sequence). The CDR3 spans 14 residues. Deletions cut 3 bases from V and 1 base from J, with 9 bases between. The CDR3 loop reads CASSFNRQNTEAFF. DNA for the CDR3: TGTGCCAGCAGCTTTAACAGACAGAACACTGAAGCTTTCTTT.

The V call is TRBV12-3 or TRBV12-4, the J call TRBJ2-1; 9 bases are a match to TRBD2. CDR3 length: 17 residues. V shed 1 base, J shed 5 bases, and the junction held 9 bases outside the gene matches. CDR3 sequence reads: CASSLGVAGDRDNEQFF. CDR3 in DNA: TGTGCCAGCAGTTTAGGGGTAGCGGGGGACCGGGACAATGAGCAGTTCTTC.

This clonotype was observed at least ten times. The V call is TRBV28, the J call TRBJ1-1, with D possibly being TRBD1 (6 bases). With 3 bases removed from V and 4 bases from J, the gap between germline ends came to 15 bases. The CDR3 length is 15 residues. Per the germline V gene, CDR1 is MDHEN and CDR2 is SYDVKM. The CDR3 DNA sequence: TGTGCCAGCAGTTTCCCCAGAGGAGGGGGCACTGAAGCTTTCTTT. Encoded protein: CASSFPRGGGTEAFF.

This clonotype was observed at least ten times. The chain employs TRBV5-5 and TRBJ1-5; D gene ambiguous. This CDR3 is 15 amino acids long. CDR1 and CDR2 from the germline V gene are SGHKS and YYEKEE (reference sequence). V lost 4 bases and J lost 0, with 11 bases in between. This CDR3 reads CASSPRGLSNQPQHF. The DNA for the CDR3 is TGTGCCAGCAGCCCGCGGGGTCTTAGCAATCAGCCCCAGCATTTT.

Ten or more counts support this clonotype. V and J are TRBV4-1 and TRBJ2-5; 8 bases are shared with TRBD2. Trimming at V came to 3 bases and at J to 5 bases, leaving 11 bases not matched to a gene. In germline, CDR1 is MGHRA, CDR2 YSYEKL. The CDR3 extends over 16 amino acids. The CDR3 bases are TGCGCCAGCAGCCACCTCCCGGGGGGGCAGGGGGAGACCCAGTACTTC. Protein sequence: CASSHLPGGQGETQYF.

This clonotype has at least ten counts. This sequence joins TRBV20-1 and TRBJ2-7, with 9 nucleotides matching TRBD2. From germline, CDR1 is DFQATT and CDR2 SNEGSKA (reference sequence). The CDR3 is 16 residues long. V trimming: 5 bases; J trimming: 4 bases; junction bases outside the gene matches: 15. CDR3 DNA: TGCAGTGCTTCGAACCTGACTAGCGGAAAACCATACGAGCAGTACTTC. Translating it yields CSASNLTSGKPYEQYF.

CDR3 sequence: CASSNSRLRRDSPLHF. CDR3 DNA sequence: TGTGCCAGTAGTAATTCACGCCTTCGGCGGGATTCACCCCTCCACTTT. This chain uses TRBV19 with TRBJ1-6; D not resolved. V was clipped by 4 bases and J by 8 bases, with 18 bases between them. Germline V gene data show CDR1 as LNHDA and CDR2 as SQIVND (reference sequence). There are 16 residues in the CDR3.

This clonotype was counted ten times or more. The V call is TRBV12-3 or TRBV12-4, the J call TRBJ2-1; 14 bases fit TRBD2. The CDR3 spans 15 residues. The V and J ends lost 6 bases and 9 bases, in that order; junction bases with no gene match: 7. CDR3 sequence: CASSPGLAGVFEQFF. CDR3 in DNA: TGTGCCAGCAGCCCGGGACTAGCGGGAGTGTTTGAGCAGTTCTTC.

This chain uses TRBV27 with TRBJ2-3; 10 bases are a match to TRBD1. The germline gives CDR1 MNHEY, CDR2 SMNVEV (reference sequence). CDR3 length equals 17 residues. J gave up 0 bases and V 8 bases, and 11 bases lay outside the gene matches. The CDR3 loop is CASSDRGPVGSTDTQYF. The CDR3 nucleotides read TGTGCCAGCTCCGACAGGGGGCCAGTGGGAAGCACAGATACGCAGTATTTT.

Ten or more counts support this clonotype. This chain links TRBV6-1 with TRBJ2-3; the match to TRBD2 covers 8 bases. V trimming: 9 bases; J trimming: 8 bases; junction bases outside the gene matches: 13. This CDR3 region has 14 residues. From germline, CDR1 is MNHNS and CDR2 SASEGT. The CDR3 DNA reads TGTGCCAGTCTCGGGACTAGAGCGGATCGTACGCAGTATTTT. As protein: CASLGTRADRTQYF.

In its sample, this clonotype was seen a few times. This chain joins TRBV6-2 or TRBV6-3 and TRBJ2-7; D call uncertain. The CDR3 consists of 13 residues. Germline assignment: CDR1 MNHEY and CDR2 SVGEGT. The V end was cut by 2 bases, the J end by 5 bases, with 10 bases between. The CDR3 coding sequence is TGTGCCAGCAGTTACGATGATAGAGACGAGCAGTACTTC. Translation: CASSYDDRDEQYF.

Many counts were recorded for this clonotype. This sequence joins TRBV5-1 and TRBJ2-1; 15 nucleotides agree with TRBD2. This CDR3 region has 14 residues. V lost 4 bases, J lost 9 bases, and 2 bases stayed unmatched. Germline V gene data show CDR1 as SGHRS and CDR2 as YFSETQ. The CDR3 DNA reads TGCGCCAGCAGCGAGGGACTAGCGGGAGGTGAGCAGTTCTTC. Translation: CASSEGLAGGEQFF. Combining the CDR3 with reference TRBV5-1 and TRBJ2-1 gives the whole variable domain KAGVTQTPRYLIKTRGQQVTLSCSPISGHRSVSWYQQTPGQGLQFLFEYFSETQRNKGNFPGRFSGRQFSNSRSEMNVSTLELGDSALYLCASSEGLAGGEQFFGPGTRLTVL.

About this clonotype itself: With a much larger clone just one base away, this may be a read error. This sequence joins TRBV6-5 and TRBJ1-2, with D perhaps matching TRBD1 (5 bases). The germline CDR1 and CDR2 sequences are MNHEY and SVGAGI. The CDR3 is 13 residues long. Trimming removed 4 bases at V and 4 bases at J, with 10 bases between. The CDR3 sequence: CASSSGTSYGYTF. The CDR3 coding sequence is TGTGCCAGCAGTTCCGGGACGAGCTATGGCTACACCTTC.

In this sample, this clonotype turned up many times. This chain connects TRBV28 to TRBJ2-7, with TRBD2 identical over 13 bases. After removal of 6 bases from V and 3 bases from J, the junction contained 17 bases not matched to a gene. This CDR3 has 19 amino acids. Per the germline V gene, CDR1 is MDHEN and CDR2 is SYDVKM. CDR3 sequence (DNA): TGTGCCAGCAGCTCGACTAGCCTCTGGACTAGCGGGGGCCTCTACGAGCAGTACTTC. It yields the protein CASSSTSLWTSGGLYEQYF.

There are a few counts of this clonotype. This chain links TRBV25-1 with TRBJ1-1, with 10 bases that match TRBD1. The CDR3 loop spans 14 amino acids. The ends lost 6 bases at V and 5 bases at J; junction bases unmatched: 6. Looked up from germline, CDR1 is MGHDK and CDR2 is SYGVNS. The CDR3 here is CASRDDRGPTEAFF. The DNA of the CDR3 is TGTGCCAGCAGGGACGACAGGGGGCCGACTGAAGCTTTCTTT.

A few counts support this clonotype. This rearrangement joins TRBV5-1 to TRBJ2-2; 7 bases are a match to TRBD1. With 5 bases clipped from V and 4 bases from J, the junction kept 8 bases outside the gene matches. The CDR3 is 15 residues long. CDR1 and CDR2 (germline): SGHRS, YFSETQ. The CDR3 here is CASRQRGRSTGELFF. DNA for the CDR3: TGCGCCAGCAGACAAAGGGGGCGAAGCACCGGGGAGCTGTTTTTT.